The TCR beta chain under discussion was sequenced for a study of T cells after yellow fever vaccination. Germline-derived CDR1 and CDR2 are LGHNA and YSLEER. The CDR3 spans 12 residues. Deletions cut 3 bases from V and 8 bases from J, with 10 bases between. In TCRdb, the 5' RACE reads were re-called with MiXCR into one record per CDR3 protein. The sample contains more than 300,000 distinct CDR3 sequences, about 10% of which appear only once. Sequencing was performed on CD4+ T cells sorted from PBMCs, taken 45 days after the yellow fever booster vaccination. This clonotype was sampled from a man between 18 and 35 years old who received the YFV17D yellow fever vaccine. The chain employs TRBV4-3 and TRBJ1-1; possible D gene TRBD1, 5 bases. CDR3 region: CASSQAHREAFF. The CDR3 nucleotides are TGCGCCAGCAGCCAGGCCCACAGGGAAGCTTTCTTT.